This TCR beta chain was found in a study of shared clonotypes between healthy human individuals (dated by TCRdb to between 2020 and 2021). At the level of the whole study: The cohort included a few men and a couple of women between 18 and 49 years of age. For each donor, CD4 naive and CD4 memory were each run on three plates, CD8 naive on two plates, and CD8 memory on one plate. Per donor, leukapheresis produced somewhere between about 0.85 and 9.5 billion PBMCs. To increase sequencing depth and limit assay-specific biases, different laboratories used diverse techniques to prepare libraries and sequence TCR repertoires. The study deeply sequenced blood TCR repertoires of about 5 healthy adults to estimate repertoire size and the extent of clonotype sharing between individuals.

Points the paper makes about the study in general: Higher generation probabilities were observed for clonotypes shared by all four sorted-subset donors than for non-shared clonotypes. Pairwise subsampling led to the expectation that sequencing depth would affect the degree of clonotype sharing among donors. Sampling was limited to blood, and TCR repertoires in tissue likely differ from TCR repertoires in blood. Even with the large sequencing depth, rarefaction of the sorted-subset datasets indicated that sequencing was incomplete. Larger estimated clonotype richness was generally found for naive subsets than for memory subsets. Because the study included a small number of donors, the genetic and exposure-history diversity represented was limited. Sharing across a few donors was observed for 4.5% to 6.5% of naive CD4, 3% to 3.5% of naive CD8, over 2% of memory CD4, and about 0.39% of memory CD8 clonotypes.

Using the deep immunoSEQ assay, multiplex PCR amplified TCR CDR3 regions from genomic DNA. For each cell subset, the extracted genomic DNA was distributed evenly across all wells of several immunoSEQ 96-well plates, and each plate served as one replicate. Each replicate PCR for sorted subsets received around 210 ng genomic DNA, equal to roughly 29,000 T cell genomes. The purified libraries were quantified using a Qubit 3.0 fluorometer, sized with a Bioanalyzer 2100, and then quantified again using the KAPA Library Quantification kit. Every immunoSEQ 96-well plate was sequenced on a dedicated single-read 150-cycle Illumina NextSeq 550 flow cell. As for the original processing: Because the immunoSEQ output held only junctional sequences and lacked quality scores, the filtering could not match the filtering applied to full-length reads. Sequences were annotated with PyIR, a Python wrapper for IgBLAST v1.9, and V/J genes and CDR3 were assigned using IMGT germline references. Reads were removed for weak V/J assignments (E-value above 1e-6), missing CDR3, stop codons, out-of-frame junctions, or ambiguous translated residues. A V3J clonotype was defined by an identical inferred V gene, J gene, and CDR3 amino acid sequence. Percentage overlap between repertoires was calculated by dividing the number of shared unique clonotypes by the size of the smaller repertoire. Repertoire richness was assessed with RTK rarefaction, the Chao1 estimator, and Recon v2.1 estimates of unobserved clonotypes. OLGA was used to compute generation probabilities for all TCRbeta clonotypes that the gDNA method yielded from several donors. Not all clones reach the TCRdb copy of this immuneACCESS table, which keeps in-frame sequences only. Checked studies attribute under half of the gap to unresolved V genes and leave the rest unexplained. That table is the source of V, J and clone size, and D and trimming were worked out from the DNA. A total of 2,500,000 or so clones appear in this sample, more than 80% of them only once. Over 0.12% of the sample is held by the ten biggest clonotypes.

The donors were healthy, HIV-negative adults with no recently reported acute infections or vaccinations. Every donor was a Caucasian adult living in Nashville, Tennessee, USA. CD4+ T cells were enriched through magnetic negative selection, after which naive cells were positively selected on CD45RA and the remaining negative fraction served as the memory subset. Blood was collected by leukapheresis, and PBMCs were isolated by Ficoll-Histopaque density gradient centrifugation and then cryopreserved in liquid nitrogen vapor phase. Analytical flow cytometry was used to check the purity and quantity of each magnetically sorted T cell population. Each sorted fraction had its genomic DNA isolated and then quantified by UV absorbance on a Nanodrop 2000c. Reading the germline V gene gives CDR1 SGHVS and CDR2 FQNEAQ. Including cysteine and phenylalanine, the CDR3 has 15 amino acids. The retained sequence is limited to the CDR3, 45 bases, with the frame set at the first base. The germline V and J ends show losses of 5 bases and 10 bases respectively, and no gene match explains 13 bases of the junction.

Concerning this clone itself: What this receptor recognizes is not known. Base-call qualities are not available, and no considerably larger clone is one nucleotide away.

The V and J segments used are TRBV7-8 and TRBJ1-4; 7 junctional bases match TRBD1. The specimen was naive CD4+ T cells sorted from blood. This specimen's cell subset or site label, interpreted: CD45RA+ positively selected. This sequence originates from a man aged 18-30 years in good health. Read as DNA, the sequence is TGTGCCAGCAGCCCCCAGGGGGGACTGATCGGAAAACTGTTTTTT. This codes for CASSPQGGLIGKLFF.